This T cell receptor beta chain was observed in a study of cytomegalovirus exposure and HLA in healthy donors. Findings and limits, study-wide: The study assumed roughly uniform donor sequencing depth for presence/absence analyses.

Use of 60 Vbeta and 13 Jbeta primers characterized the PCR. The table came from immunoSEQ multiplex PCR; TCRdb's copy has only in-frame clones and leaves some out. This sample carries 150,000 to 200,000 clones, about 85% of them seen once, and the ten largest clones take 1.3% to 1.5%. V trimming: 6 bases; J trimming: 1 base; junction bases outside the gene matches: 7. Germline CDR1 reads SQVTM; CDR2 reads ANQGSEA. The CDR3 is 14 residues long. This clone was recorded only once. The antigen is not known. The chain has TRBV29-1 and TRBJ1-1; the match to TRBD1 covers 8 bases. This sequence originates from a girl aged 5-17 years in good health and CMV-seropositive. The sequenced sample was PBMCs. In DNA, the CDR3 is TGCAGCGTCGCCGGACAGGGAGGGAACACTGAAGCTTTCTTT. Translated, it gives CSVAGQGGNTEAFF.